The present TCR beta chain was sequenced within a study of blood T cell repertoires in COVID-19. The wider study: The samples span acute and convalescent COVID-19 from the United States, Italy and Spain. T cells, B-cell-depleted T cells, or PBMCs supplied cDNA or gDNA.

In the authors' workflow: Nucleated cell number was recorded as an estimate derived from reference gene primer amplification. The repertoire was sequenced with immunoSEQ multiplex PCR; TCRdb's copy has only in-frame clones and lacks some. V and J calls and clone size come straight from that table; D and trimming were deduced from the DNA. The table includes approximately 190,000 clones, under 90% detected once. CDR3 length: 15 residues. Germline values: CDR1 MGHRA, CDR2 YSYEKL. Trimming pared 4 bases from V and 5 bases from J, leaving 15 bases between. Material: peripheral blood. This clonotype was sampled from an elderly man with acute or convalescent COVID-19. This chain uses TRBV4-1 with TRBJ2-1, with D possibly matching TRBD2 (6 bases). The CDR3 reads CASSPPGTGNNEQFF. The CDR3 coding sequence is TGCGCCAGCAGCCCTCCCGGGACTGGTAACAATGAGCAGTTCTTC.